The subject of this entry is one T cell receptor (beta chain). Its antigen has not been determined. No quality values exist for individual bases; no much larger clone is one base distant. Interpreted using the paper, the treatment or condition label stands for: some 20 received Ad26.COV2.S at low or high dose, single or two shots; 5 received placebo; per-sample allocation not given. Repertoires of vaccine and placebo recipients were sequenced from samples collected on day 63 after the first injection. In Cohort 1b, about 25 adults aged 18-55 years were enrolled at a single site in Boston, USA, between 29 July and 7 August 2020. Ad26.COV2.S was a replication-incompetent adenovirus type 26 vector expressing a prefusion-stabilized SARS-CoV-2 spike protein from the original Wuhan strain. This entry belongs to a study of Ad26.COV2.S vaccination and SARS-CoV-2 variants (dated by TCRdb to the early 2020s). Notes on the research overall: Vaccine-arm donors were drawn from COV1001, a multicentre, randomized, double-blind, placebo-controlled phase I-IIa trial of Ad26.COV2.S in healthy adults. Ad26.COV2.S was administered intramuscularly at a dose of 5x10^10 or 1x10^11 viral particles, either as one shot or as two shots given 56 days apart. Sequencing of the TCRbeta repertoire served to evaluate the specificity and breadth of SARS-CoV-2-reactive T cell receptors following Ad26.COV2.S vaccination. A total of about 30 samples were included in the TCR-sequenced set, comprising roughly 19 Ad26.COV2.S vaccine recipients, 5 placebo recipients and 8 SARS-CoV-2 convalescent individuals. Trial participants were randomized into five groups of five: low-dose or high-dose Ad26.COV2.S given once or twice, or placebo on both occasions. Blinding of investigators to trial group allocation was maintained during experiments and outcome assessment.

V is clipped by 2 bases and J by 6 bases, and the sequence between their germline boundaries is 13 bases long. The germline V gene encodes CDR1 MNHEY and CDR2 SVGAGI. Reading from cysteine to phenylalanine, the CDR3 counts 14 amino acids. The read is trimmed to its CDR3 DNA, 42 bases read in frame from base 1. The immunoSEQ Assay was the method used to sequence TCRbeta CDR3 regions. After extraction, genomic DNA underwent amplification by bias-controlled multiplex PCR, followed by high-throughput sequencing. Regarding the original processing steps: To quantify the absolute abundance of every unique TCRbeta CDR3 region, sequences were collapsed and filtered. Usable DNA was measured by amplifying reference genes present in all nucleated cells, and TCRbeta template counts were normalized to that usable DNA to estimate T cell fraction. Repertoire TCRs were annotated as SARS-CoV-2-specific by exact matching of V gene, CDR3 amino acid sequence and J gene to a known reactive TCR set. The reference SARS-CoV-2 TCR set was obtained from MIRA and was filtered for enrichment in COVID-19-positive ImmuneCODE repertoires, whereby public or cross-reactive TCRs were removed. Drawing on the MIRA antigens, annotated TCRs were analysed further at the level of specific ORF or position within ORF. Depth was the summed frequency of annotated unique rearrangements, while breadth was defined as annotated unique rearrangements over total unique productive rearrangements. Two-sided Wilcoxon rank-sum tests were used to compare TCR breadth between groups. Here the immuneACCESS table is served through TCRdb, limited to in-frame sequences with V and J called. Missing clones are a known gap in these copies; in checked studies unresolved V genes cover under half, and the rest lacks a known reason. V and J calls and clone size are those listed in that table; D and trimming were worked out from the DNA. The sample includes just over 350,000 clones, with about 85% observed a single time. The ten largest clones take up roughly 3.5% of the sample.

The paper as a whole reports these results and caveats: The authors noted that total T cell responses may have been underestimated by the TCR breadth and depth analyses. Compared with placebo recipients, Ad26.COV2.S recipients showed higher spike-specific TCR breadth (P = 0.0014). After vaccination, substantial breadth of spike-specific CD8+ and CD4+ T cell responses was reported. Non-spike TCR breadth was comparable between vaccine and placebo recipients, consistent with the vaccine containing only spike. The study lacked the statistical power to compare responses across vaccine doses or regimens.

This receptor chain uses TRBV6-5 and TRBJ1-2, with TRBD1 perhaps the D gene, on 5 matching bases. Sequencing was performed on peripheral blood, taken in a trial of Ad26.COV2.S vaccine versus placebo. This TCR was sampled from a person aged 18 to 59 who received the Ad26.COV2.S COVID-19 vaccine or a placebo. The bases read TGTGCCAGCAGTTACACGCGGGACTGGAATGGCTACACCTTC. It translates as CASSYTRDWNGYTF.